The 5 T cell receptor beta chains reported below all come from one sample, sequenced in a study of blood T cells in healthy people across ages. Combining a sample-barcoded 5' primer with a J-beta primer mix, a second PCR ran for about 7 to 12 cycles. TCRdb reprocessed the 5' RACE reads via MiXCR and lists one record per CDR3 protein. The repertoire holds 550,000 to 600,000 distinct CDR3 sequences, 25% to 30% seen once, with about a fifth in the top ten. Specimen: blood. These receptors originate from a woman in her 70s in good health.

The gene calls are TRBV20-1 and TRBJ1-2; D is uncertain. The V gene's germline CDR1 is DFQATT and CDR2 SNEGSKA (reference sequence). Trimming stripped 5 bases from V and 4 bases from J, with 14 bases between. The CDR3 is made up of 13 amino acids. CDR3 sequence reads: CSAQDPYSYGYTF. The CDR3 DNA is TGCAGTGCTCAAGACCCTTACTCCTATGGCTACACCTTC.

The chain couples TRBV6-5 to TRBJ1-4; weak D call: TRBD1 (5 bases). The V end was cut by 5 bases, the J end by 10 bases, with 17 bases between. The CDR3 consists of 14 residues. Germline V gives CDR1 MNHEY, CDR2 SVGAGI. CDR3 bases: TGTGCCAGCAGTAACGGGGGGGGAATAGGAAAACTGTTTTTT. It codes for CASSNGGGIGKLFF.

In this sample, this clonotype turned up a few times. The V gene is TRBV24-1, the J gene TRBJ2-3, with D possibly matching TRBD1 (6 bases). Germline CDR1 reads KGHDR; CDR2 reads SFDVKD. There are 14 residues in the CDR3. V lost 9 bases, J lost 6 bases, and 18 bases lay in between. For the CDR3, the DNA is TGTGCCACCGCCACTGGGGGCACGGGTGATACGCAGTATTTT. It yields the protein CATATGGTGDTQYF.

This clonotype has just a few counts. Here the CDR3 reads CASRGFQGTDYGYTF. DNA of the CDR3: TGCGCCAGCAGGGGCTTCCAAGGGACAGACTATGGCTACACCTTC. V is TRBV4-1 and J is TRBJ1-2; 7 bases align to TRBD1. The trim removed 6 bases at V and 3 bases at J, leaving 10 bases unmatched. The V gene's germline CDR1 is MGHRA and CDR2 YSYEKL. The CDR3 length is 15 residues.

The chain has TRBV7-2 and TRBJ2-3; D not resolved. Deletions cut 4 bases from V and 7 bases from J, with 12 bases between. Germline V gene lookup returns CDR1 SGHTA and CDR2 FQGNSA. The length of the CDR3 is 13 residues. The CDR3 DNA is TGTGCCAGCAGCTCCGTGATGGGGAATACGCAGTATTTT. Its protein product is CASSSVMGNTQYF.